This TCR beta chain derives from a study of T cell responses to AZD1222 COVID-19 vaccine. Profiled with immunoSEQ multiplex PCR; TCRdb holds only in-frame clones, not every one. Among more than 95,000 clones listed, roughly 90% were seen once. Regarding the study as a whole: Donors were largely white British and mainly female; clonal diversity was possibly underestimated. Vaccine-related CD4 TCRs covered spike, predominating at 160-218 and 743-854. All repertoire sampling was performed exclusively after the peak T cell response. Of the AZD1222 recipients, only six or seven were seropositive at baseline.

As concerns this clone: The antigen is undetermined.

Trimming stripped 5 bases from V and 4 bases from J, with 8 bases between. This CDR3 comprises 13 residues. The J gene is TRBJ2-2, the V gene TRBV12-3 or TRBV12-4, with D uncertain. The receptor was isolated from an adult in good health. The source was peripheral blood, collected on day 0 of AZD1222 vaccination. CDR3 bases: TGTGCCAGCAGTGCAGGATTCACCGGGGAGCTGTTTTTT. Encoded protein: CASSAGFTGELFF.